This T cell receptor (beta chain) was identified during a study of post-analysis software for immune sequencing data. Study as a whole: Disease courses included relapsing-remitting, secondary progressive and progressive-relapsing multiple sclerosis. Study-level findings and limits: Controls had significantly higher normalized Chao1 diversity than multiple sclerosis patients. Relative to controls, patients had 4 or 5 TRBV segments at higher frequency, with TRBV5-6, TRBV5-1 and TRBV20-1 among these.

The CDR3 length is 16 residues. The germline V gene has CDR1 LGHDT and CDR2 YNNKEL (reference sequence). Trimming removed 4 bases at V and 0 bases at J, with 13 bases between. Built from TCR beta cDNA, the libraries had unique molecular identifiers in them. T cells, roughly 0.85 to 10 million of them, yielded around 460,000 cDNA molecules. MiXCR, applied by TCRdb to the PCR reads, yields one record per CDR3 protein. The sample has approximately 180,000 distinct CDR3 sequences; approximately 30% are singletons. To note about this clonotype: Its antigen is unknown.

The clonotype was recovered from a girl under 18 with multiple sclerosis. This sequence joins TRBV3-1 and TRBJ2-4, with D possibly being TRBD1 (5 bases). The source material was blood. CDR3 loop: CASSPAQEKAKNIQYF. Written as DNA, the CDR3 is TGTGCCAGCAGCCCAGCACAGGAGAAAGCCAAAAACATTCAGTACTTC.